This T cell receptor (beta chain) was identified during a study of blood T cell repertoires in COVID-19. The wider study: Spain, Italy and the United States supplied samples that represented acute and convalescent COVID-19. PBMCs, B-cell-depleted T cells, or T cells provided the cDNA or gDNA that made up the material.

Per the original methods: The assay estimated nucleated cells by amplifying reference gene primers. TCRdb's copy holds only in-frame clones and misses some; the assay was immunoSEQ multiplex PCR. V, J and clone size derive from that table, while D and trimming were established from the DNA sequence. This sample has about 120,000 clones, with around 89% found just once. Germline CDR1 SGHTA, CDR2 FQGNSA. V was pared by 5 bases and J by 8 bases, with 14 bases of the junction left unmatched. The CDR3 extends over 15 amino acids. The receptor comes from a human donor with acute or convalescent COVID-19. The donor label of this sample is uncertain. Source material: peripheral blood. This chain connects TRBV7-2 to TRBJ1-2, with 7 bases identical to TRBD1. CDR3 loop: CASSGWTGLLGGYTF. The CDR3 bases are TGTGCCAGCAGCGGGTGGACAGGTCTCTTAGGGGGCTACACCTTC.